This T cell receptor beta chain came from a study of cytomegalovirus exposure and HLA in healthy donors. This clone has a handful of counts. The PCR used 60 Vbeta and 13 Jbeta primers. The assay was immunoSEQ multiplex PCR, and TCRdb's table has in-frame clones only and misses some. Counted here are roughly 150,000 clones, approximately 85% occurring once; the ten biggest clones make up roughly 2.5%. CDR1 is MNHEY and CDR2 is SVGAGI in the germline V gene. CDR3 length: 14 amino acids. V lost 4 bases to trimming and J lost 3 bases; unmatched junction nucleotides: 5. The rearrangement links TRBV6-5 to TRBJ1-1; 7 bases match TRBD1. The specimen was PBMCs. The TCR originated in a man aged 25-45 years in good health and CMV-seropositive. CDR3 bases: TGTGCCAGCAGTTCCGGGACAGCGTACACTGAAGCTTTCTTT. It specifies CASSSGTAYTEAFF.